The 30 T cell receptor beta chains reported below all come from one sample, sequenced in a study of CD8+CD57+ T cells in acquired aplastic anemia. Genomic DNA provided the template from which TCR beta VDJ and CDR3 profiles were obtained. TCRdb re-derived calls from the reads in MiXCR, one entry per CDR3 protein. Of about 98,000 distinct CDR3 sequences listed, less than 75% were seen once; the top ten hold about 60%. Patients selected for sequencing had displayed CD8+CD57+ cell expansion by flow cytometry. Material: sorted CD4+, CD8+, or CD8+CD57+ T cells (not recorded which) from PBMCs. The receptor source for this set is a human donor with aplastic anemia.

This clonotype was seen a few times. This chain joins TRBV2 and TRBJ1-2; D is uncertain. Germline loops: CDR1 SNHLY, CDR2 FYNNEI. V gave up 6 bases and J gave up 2 bases, with 10 bases separating them. CDR3 length: 13 residues. CDR3 in amino acids: CASSAAENYGYTF. The CDR3 DNA reads TGTGCCAGCAGCGCCGCAGAAAACTATGGCTACACCTTC. Full variable domain (remainder filled in from reference TRBV2 and TRBJ1-2): EPEVTQTPSHQVTQMGQEVILRCVPISNHLYFYWYRQILGQKVEFLVSFYNNEISEKSEIFDDQFSVERPDGSNFTLKIRSTKLEDSAMYFCASSAAENYGYTFGSGTRLTVV.

The table lists this clonotype with a few counts. This sequence joins TRBV20-1 and TRBJ2-7; TRBD1 matches 8 bases. This CDR3 is 16 amino acids long. Trimming removed 3 bases from V and 3 bases from J; junction bases left unmatched: 13. In germline, CDR1 is DFQATT, CDR2 SNEGSKA (reference sequence). CDR3: CSASPHTGQEYYEQYF. The CDR3 DNA reads TGCAGTGCTAGTCCTCACACGGGACAGGAATACTACGAGCAGTACTTC.

This clonotype was observed many times. The chain carries TRBV5-4 and TRBJ1-5, with a weak D call TRBD1 (5 bases). The CDR3 is made up of 12 amino acids. The V and J ends lost 9 bases and 8 bases respectively, with 15 bases between them. Germline V lookup: CDR1 SGHNT, CDR2 YYREEE (reference sequence). Here the CDR3 reads CATQQPGEPQHF. CDR3 DNA: TGTGCCACCCAGCAGCCGGGGGAGCCCCAGCATTTT.

Details on this clonotype: Germline is not matched at one junction end, which may reflect a read error. The rearrangement links TRBV15 to TRBJ1-6; 7 nucleotides align to TRBD1. Germline lookup yields CDR1 LNHNV and CDR2 YYDKDF (reference sequence). CDR3 length equals 16 residues. The CDR3 sequence: CATGRGGLGGGSPLHF. As DNA, the CDR3 is TGTGCCACCGGCAGAGGGGGCCTCGGGGGAGGTTCACCCCTCCACTTT.

This clonotype has ten or more counts. The rearrangement joins TRBV9 to TRBJ2-2, with 9 nucleotides matching TRBD2. The CDR3 has 17 residues. Germline lookup yields CDR1 SGDLS and CDR2 YYNGEE. V gave up 2 bases and J gave up 5 bases; unmatched junction bases: 10. CDR3 in amino acids: CASSVLPGTSLTGELFF. In DNA form, the CDR3 reads TGTGCCAGCAGCGTCCTACCCGGGACTAGCCTAACCGGGGAGCTGTTTTTT.

The chain combines TRBV7-9 with TRBJ2-7; D uncertain. Trimming removed 1 base from V and 0 bases from J, with 10 bases in between. The germline gives CDR1 SEHNR, CDR2 FQNEAQ (reference sequence). This CDR3 contains 15 residues. CDR3 sequence reads: CASSLENAHSYEQYF. CDR3 nucleotides: TGTGCCAGCAGCTTAGAGAATGCACACTCCTACGAGCAGTACTTC.

The chain uses TRBV5-1 and TRBJ2-7; 7 bases agree with TRBD1. Germline-derived CDR1 and CDR2 are SGHRS and YFSETQ. The CDR3 consists of 15 residues. The V segment lost 5 bases and the J segment 3 bases; nucleotides outside the gene matches: 11. CDR3 DNA sequence: TGCGCCAGCAGTTACGACAGGGATCGTTTCTACGAGCAGTACTTC. This gives the protein CASSYDRDRFYEQYF.

Many counts were recorded for this clonotype. The chain carries TRBV7-9 and TRBJ2-1, with 7 bases fitting TRBD1. CDR3 size: 15 residues. The germline gives CDR1 SEHNR, CDR2 FQNEAQ (reference sequence). The junction had 8 bases not matched to a gene; V was cut back by 5 bases and J by 4 bases. The CDR3 loop is CASSIRDRVYNEQFF. For the CDR3, the DNA is TGTGCCAGCAGCATCCGGGACAGAGTATACAATGAGCAGTTCTTC.

This clonotype was picked up a small number of times. V is TRBV29-1 and J is TRBJ2-7; 7 bases are a match to TRBD1. The CDR3 contains 13 residues. The germline CDR1 and CDR2 sequences are SQVTM and ANQGSEA. The J segment lost 0 bases and the V segment lost 6 bases, leaving 5 bases of the junction unmatched. The chain's CDR3 is CSVYSGGSYEQYF. CDR3 coding DNA: TGCAGCGTGTACTCAGGGGGCTCCTACGAGCAGTACTTC.

V gene TRBV5-4 combines with J gene TRBJ1-2, with D unresolved. Per germline, CDR1 SGHNT and CDR2 YYREEE (reference sequence). Trimming removed 4 bases at V and 2 bases at J, with 15 bases between. The length of the CDR3 is 15 residues. CDR3 region: CASSRRQRENYGYTF. CDR3 in DNA: TGTGCCAGCAGCCGCCGACAACGGGAAAACTATGGCTACACCTTC.

This clonotype was detected once. The V gene is TRBV20-1, the J gene TRBJ1-5, with 12 bases lining up with TRBD1. The CDR3 contains 15 residues. Germline trimming cut 6 bases from V and 6 bases from J; bases unmatched to any gene: 9. The germline V gene encodes CDR1 DFQATT and CDR2 SNEGSKA (reference sequence). CDR3 DNA sequence: TGCAGTGCGTCCGGGACAGGGGGCGAAAGTCAGCCCCAGCATTTT. Translating it yields CSASGTGGESQPQHF.

The genes are TRBV24-1 and TRBJ2-2; possibly TRBD1 or TRBD2 for D (5 bases each). With 9 bases removed from V and 1 base from J, the gap between germline ends came to 8 bases. CDR3 length: 13 amino acids. Germline lookup yields CDR1 KGHDR and CDR2 SFDVKD. CDR3 nucleotide sequence: TGTGCCACCCGGGACGAGAACACCGGGGAGCTGTTTTTT. As protein: CATRDENTGELFF.

CDR3 sequence: CSVCLADFYNEQFF. The CDR3 DNA reads TGCAGCGTTTGCCTAGCGGATTTTTACAATGAGCAGTTCTTC. The rearrangement uses TRBV29-1 and TRBJ2-1, with TRBD2 matching 7 bases. In germline, CDR1 is SQVTM, CDR2 ANQGSEA. With V trimmed by 5 bases and J by 4 bases, 8 bases remained unmatched. CDR3 length: 14 amino acids.

The chain is built from TRBV20-1 and TRBJ2-1; 7 nucleotides line up with TRBD1. Losses at the gene ends were 0 bases for V and 4 bases for J; bases not matched to a gene: 6. Germline loops: CDR1 DFQATT, CDR2 SNEGSKA (reference sequence). The CDR3 is 15 residues long. The CDR3 DNA follows: TGCAGTGCTAGAGATGACGGGACAGTATACAATGAGCAGTTCTTC. The encoded protein is CSARDDGTVYNEQFF.

The J gene is TRBJ2-1, the V gene TRBV2; D is undetermined. This CDR3 is built from 13 residues. Trimming removed 11 bases at V and 5 bases at J, with 16 bases between. Germline V gives CDR1 SNHLY, CDR2 FYNNEI. The DNA of the CDR3 is TGTGCCGTTCAAGGTGCCCTTAACAATGAGCAGTTCTTC. Translating it yields CAVQGALNNEQFF. The full variable domain, its missing parts supplied by reference TRBV2 and TRBJ2-1, is EPEVTQTPSHQVTQMGQEVILRCVPISNHLYFYWYRQILGQKVEFLVSFYNNEISEKSEIFDDQFSVERPDGSNFTLKIRSTKLEDSAMYFCAVQGALNNEQFFGPGTRLTVL.

The rearrangement links TRBV19 to TRBJ2-2; tentative D call: TRBD1 (5 bases). This CDR3 spans 15 amino acids. Germline assignment: CDR1 LNHDA and CDR2 SQIVND (reference sequence). V shed 2 bases and J shed 4 bases, with 11 bases lying between them. The CDR3 is CASSIPGSVTGELFF. For the CDR3, the DNA is TGTGCCAGTAGTATACCAGGGTCGGTCACCGGGGAGCTGTTTTTT.

This rearrangement joins TRBV2 to TRBJ1-5; no clear D gene. This CDR3 comprises 14 residues. Per germline, CDR1 SNHLY and CDR2 FYNNEI. The V gene lost 5 bases and the J gene lost 7 bases, with 15 bases spanning the gap. The CDR3 region has the DNA TGTGCCAGCAGTCAGGACCCCCAAGGACAGCCCCAGCATTTT. Translated, it gives CASSQDPQGQPQHF.

This rearrangement joins TRBV25-1 to TRBJ2-7; 8 bases line up with TRBD1. Germline V gene data show CDR1 as MGHDK and CDR2 as SYGVNS. Germline trimming cut 3 bases from V and 5 bases from J; bases unmatched to any gene: 6. This CDR3 is built from 14 residues. CDR3 residues: CASSEDRVNDEQYF. In nucleotides, the CDR3 is TGTGCCAGCAGTGAGGACAGGGTAAACGACGAGCAGTACTTC.

The chain is built from TRBV10-3 and TRBJ1-1, with 7 bases fitting TRBD1. The CDR3 is made up of 12 amino acids. Per the germline V gene, CDR1 is ENHRY and CDR2 is SYGVKD. J was trimmed by 12 bases and V by 2 bases; bases with no gene match: 6. The CDR3 loop reads CAISEDDRDPFF. In DNA form, the CDR3 reads TGTGCCATCAGTGAGGACGACAGGGATCCTTTCTTT.

Written as DNA, the CDR3 is TGTGCCAGCAGCCGCACATTAGAGCAGTTCTTC. Amino acids: CASSRTLEQFF. This chain joins TRBV12-3 or TRBV12-4 and TRBJ2-7; D is uncertain. The DNA matches TRBJ2-1 better at its end, which makes the J call doubtful. The CDR3 runs 11 residues.

The chain uses TRBV2 and TRBJ2-3; maybe TRBD1 (6 bases). Germline V lookup: CDR1 SNHLY, CDR2 FYNNEI. The CDR3 extends over 15 amino acids. Trimming removed 4 bases from V and 0 bases from J, with 11 bases in between. The CDR3 sequence is CASSGGHSSTDTQYF. CDR3 sequence (DNA): TGTGCCAGCAGTGGGGGACATAGCAGCACAGATACGCAGTATTTT.

This clonotype has a handful of counts. The genes are TRBV7-2 and TRBJ2-5; D gene uncertain. V lost 1 base and J 7 bases, leaving 10 bases between the germline ends. Germline V CDR1 and CDR2: SGHTA, FQGNSA. The CDR3 extends over 13 amino acids. This CDR3 is CASSLGLSGTQYF. CDR3 DNA sequence: TGTGCCAGCAGCTTAGGCCTCTCAGGGACCCAGTACTTC.

The rearrangement joins TRBV25-1 to TRBJ1-1, with D possibly matching TRBD1 (5 bases). This CDR3 contains 15 residues. The V gene lost 1 base and the J gene lost 6 bases, with 15 bases spanning the gap. CDR1 and CDR2 from the germline V gene are MGHDK and SYGVNS. This CDR3 reads CASSEWEGTYSEAFF. The CDR3, as DNA: TGTGCCAGCAGTGAATGGGAGGGGACCTATTCTGAAGCTTTCTTT.

V and J are TRBV7-8 and TRBJ1-2; 7 bases align to TRBD1. The V segment lost 5 bases and the J segment 7 bases; nucleotides outside the gene matches: 13. In germline, CDR1 is SGHVS, CDR2 FQNEAQ. The CDR3 runs 15 residues. For the CDR3, the DNA is TGTGCCAGCAGCCTCCGAGTTCAGGGGGGAGGTGGCTACACCTTC. Its translation is CASSLRVQGGGGYTF.

The chain is built from TRBV2 and TRBJ2-3; D might be TRBD1 or TRBD2, each matching 6 bases. The CDR3 is made up of 11 amino acids. CDR1 is SNHLY, CDR2 FYNNEI, per germline. The V and J ends lost 8 bases and 9 bases respectively, with 12 bases between them. In DNA, the CDR3 is TGTGCCAGCCCTTTAGGGGGGACGCAGTATTTT. Its protein is CASPLGGTQYF.

This chain uses TRBV14 with TRBJ1-1; D is undetermined. V lost 1 base and J lost 3, with 12 bases in between. The V gene's germline CDR1 is SGHDN and CDR2 FVKESK. The CDR3 spans 15 residues. CDR3 in amino acids: CASSQGARWHTEAFF. In DNA form, the CDR3 reads TGTGCCAGCAGCCAAGGAGCCCGGTGGCACACTGAAGCTTTCTTT.

DNA of the CDR3: TGCAGTGCATCAGGGGGCGGGAGCTCCTACAATGAGCAGTTCTTC. This gives the protein CSASGGGSSYNEQFF. The chain recombines TRBV20-1 with TRBJ2-1, with D perhaps matching TRBD1 (8 bases). Germline lookup yields CDR1 DFQATT and CDR2 SNEGSKA (reference sequence). This CDR3 has 15 residues. The V end was cut by 6 bases, the J end by 0 bases, with 15 bases between.

Details on this clonotype: Mismatch with germline at one junction end may stem from a read error. The CDR3 DNA sequence: TGTGCCAGCAGTTTGGGGACTAGCCTCTCTCAGTATTTT. It encodes CASSLGTSLSQYF. The J gene is TRBJ2-3, the V gene TRBV10-3, with 9 bases fitting TRBD2. The germline gives CDR1 ENHRY, CDR2 SYGVKD. CDR3 length: 13 amino acids.

This clonotype has only one observation. A read error may produce the germline difference seen at one junction end. The chain links TRBV10-3 to TRBJ2-2, with TRBD2 as a possible D gene (6 bases). Germline V gives CDR1 ENHRY, CDR2 SYGVKD. The CDR3 spans 16 residues. The CDR3 DNA reads as TGTGCCATCAGGGGGGATGGAGGGGTTGGCACCGGGAAGCTGTTTTTT. Amino acid sequence: CAIRGDGGVGTGKLFF.

This clonotype was seen ten or more times. The V gene is TRBV20-1, the J gene TRBJ2-2; 7 bases agree with TRBD1. Germline values: CDR1 DFQATT, CDR2 SNEGSKA (reference sequence). CDR3 length: 14 residues. Losses at the gene ends were 3 bases for V and 3 bases for J; bases not matched to a gene: 4. The CDR3 nucleotides are TGCAGTGCTAGGTTAACAGGGGACACCGGGGAGCTGTTTTTT. This encodes CSARLTGDTGELFF.